This TCR beta chain stems from a study of blood T cells in healthy people across ages. The study's findings and limits: Changes seen in expanded clonotypes were possibly confounded by donor CMV status left unknown.

Alongside a J-beta primer mix, a sample-barcoded 5' primer served in a second PCR lasting about 7 to 12 cycles. Researchers report that a template-switch adaptor with 12 random nucleotides tagged each cDNA molecule. TCRdb reprocessed the 5' RACE reads via MiXCR and lists one record per CDR3 protein. The sample consists of 760,000 or so distinct CDR3 sequences, 25% of them appearing once. Trimming removed 2 bases at V and 4 bases at J, with 17 bases between. CDR3 size: 15 residues. Germline V gene sequence: CDR1 DFQATT, CDR2 SNEGSKA (reference sequence). Notes on this clonotype: The antigen remains undetermined.

This same sample was also taken into another study, of T cells of mothers and their children. That publication notes: Donation involved three healthy Caucasian mothers and the six children that they had. Sequencing revealed no T cell clones that were persistent and microchimeric.

The sample was blood. The receptor was derived from a boy between 5 and 17 years old in good health. This chain links TRBV20-1 with TRBJ2-5, with a tentative D call TRBD2 (5 bases). CDR3 sequence: CSARPSWSGLETQYF. Here the CDR3 DNA reads TGCAGTGCTAGACCCAGTTGGAGCGGATTAGAGACCCAGTACTTC.